This T cell receptor beta chain came from a study of memory B cells and T cells in multiple sclerosis. This clone has just a few counts. Antigen specificity is unknown. The assay was immunoSEQ multiplex PCR, and TCRdb's table has in-frame clones only and misses some. The sample carries over 35,000 clones, over 75% recorded once. Germline assignment: CDR1 LNHDA and CDR2 SQIVND (reference sequence). Between the trimmed V and J ends, which lost 5 bases and 4 bases, there was a span of 20 bases. This CDR3 has 16 residues. After stimulus-free culture, autoproliferating CFSE-dim and non-proliferating CFSE-high T cells were sequenced separately. Cultures began with about 4.6x10^7 CFSE-labeled PBMCs, unstimulated for 7 days, with replicate wells pooled.

The V gene is TRBV19, the J gene TRBJ1-2; D possibly corresponds to TRBD1 (6 bases). This clonotype was sampled from a human donor with multiple sclerosis. The sample comprised PBMCs from blood kept in culture. This CDR3 reads CASSLNGAGTLYGYTF. Written as DNA, the CDR3 is TGTGCCAGTAGTCTTAACGGGGCAGGGACACTCTATGGCTACACCTTC.